The present T cell receptor (gamma chain) was sequenced within a study of Vδ1+ human thymocytes. Study-level findings and limits: TRD repertoires were essentially private, unlike widely shared TRG clonotypes. Despite high sort purity, roughly a fifth of thymic T cell receptor delta sequences were Vdelta2. Thymic TRG and TRD repertoires appeared highly polyclonal.

This clone is medium-sized by share. Its target is unknown. This sample also contains other DNA sequences that code for the same CDR3. The sorted cells were CD3+ Vdelta1+ Vdelta2- thymocytes from alphabeta-depleted thymus. The CDR3 sequence is 11 residues long. From germline, CDR1 is VTNTFY and CDR2 YDVSTARD (reference sequence). V gave up 0 bases and J gave up 10 bases; unmatched junction bases: 3. Sequences come from RNA converted to cDNA by reverse transcription. The CDR3 regions were amplified by multiplex PCR from V-gene primers to a constant-region primer. TCRdb processed the multiplex PCR reads again with the CATT caller. The sample has 25,000 to 35,000 gamma-chain clones, roughly 20% seen once.

Sequencing used Vdelta1+ gamma-delta thymocytes from the thymus. Subset noted: FACS-sorted CD3+ TCRalphabeta- TCRVdelta1+ TCRVdelta2- thymocytes. This chain uses TRGV3 with TRGJ1 or TRGJ2. The clonotype was recovered from a boy under two years old who had congenital heart surgery. CDR3 DNA: TGTGCCACCTGGGACAGGCTGAAGAAACTCTTT. This translates into CATWDRLKKLF.